This TCR beta chain was sequenced in a study of cytomegalovirus exposure and HLA in healthy donors. The protocol was immunoSEQ multiplex PCR, while the TCRdb copy is restricted to in-frame clones and leaves out a portion. The table records roughly 200,000 clones, roughly 84% of them present only once. The sequence came from a woman younger than 30 in good health and CMV-seropositive. Sequenced material: PBMCs.

Here the CDR3 reads CAILRQGNTEAFF. The DNA for the CDR3 is TGTGCCATCCTTCGACAAGGGAACACTGAAGCTTTCTTT. The chain couples TRBV10-3 to TRBJ1-1, with D uncertain. With 8 bases removed from V and 1 base from J, the gap between germline ends came to 11 bases. CDR1 ENHRY and CDR2 SYGVKD come from the germline V gene. This CDR3 spans 13 amino acids.